This TCR beta chain was identified during a study of glioma-infiltrating T cells after dendritic cell vaccination. Up to about 2 ug genomic DNA was used for TCRB CDR3 amplification. Measured with immunoSEQ multiplex PCR; TCRdb has only the in-frame clones, and not every one. The table shows roughly 80,000 clones, with about 90% occurring only once. Germline loops: CDR1 MDHEN, CDR2 SYDVKM. Unmatched junction bases numbered 11, after V lost 6 bases and J lost 3 bases. The CDR3 is 17 amino acids. Blood PBMC samples: pre-vaccination, two weeks post third vaccination, and at tumor progression. V gene TRBV28 combines with J gene TRBJ1-5; 10 bases match TRBD1. This clonotype was obtained from a human donor with glioblastoma. Specimen: blood, collected before dendritic cell vaccination. The CDR3 sequence: CASSLRTGGVFNQPQHF. CDR3 DNA sequence: TGTGCCAGCAGCCTGAGGACAGGGGGGGTTTTCAATCAGCCCCAGCATTTT.